A selection of T cell receptor beta chains follows, all from one sample in a study of long-term antiretroviral therapy in people with HIV. Clones were read by immunoSEQ multiplex PCR, and TCRdb kept only the in-frame ones, dropping some. The table has approximately 27,000 clones, about 93% seen once; the top ten hold 4% to 5.5%. Specimen: unsorted PBMCs, collected 5.2 years after starting antiretroviral therapy. The source of these receptors is a middle-aged woman with HIV. Each CDR3 is given with its conserved first and last residue. Each record gives: clone size, D gene, V gene, J gene, CDR3 DNA, CDR3 protein. D genes are given only for firm matches. Size is stated for part of the rows, as once, few or many counts, or as a class when the clone is expanded.

>.|.|TRBV2|TRBJ2-4
TGTGCCAGCGGGGGACGGTATGTAGCCAAAAACATTCAGTACTTC
CASGGRYVAKNIQYF
>.|TRBD1|TRBV5-1|TRBJ2-7
TGCGCCACCTCCCAAATACCGGGACAGGGAATAGCCGAGCAGTACTTC
CATSQIPGQGIAEQYF
>.|.|TRBV5-4|TRBJ2-1
TGTGCCAGCAGCTTGGAAGGGGCGGCCTACAATGAGCAGTTCTTC
CASSLEGAAYNEQFF
>.|.|TRBV7-9|TRBJ2-3
TGTGCCAGCAGCTTAGTCCAGGGGCCCCGCACAGATACGCAGTATTTT
CASSLVQGPRTDTQYF
>.|.|TRBV4-3|TRBJ1-2
TGCGCCAGCAGCCAAGATGGCACGGTGAACTATGGCTACACCTTC
CASSQDGTVNYGYTF
>.|.|TRBV2|TRBJ1-2
TGTGCCAGCAGTGTGGAGGGAAACTATGGCTACACCTTC
CASSVEGNYGYTF
>.|.|TRBV5-1|TRBJ2-1
TGCGCCAGCAGCTTCGAGGCGCCCTACAATGAGCAGTTCTTC
CASSFEAPYNEQFF
>.|TRBD1|TRBV28|TRBJ1-4
TGTGCCAGCAGTCTGGACAGGGGGCGTGAAAAACTGTTTTTT
CASSLDRGREKLFF
>.|TRBD2|TRBV7-2|TRBJ2-7
TGTGCCAGCAGCTTAGTTGGGCGTCTAGCGGGATCCTACGAGCAGTACTTC
CASSLVGRLAGSYEQYF
>.|.|TRBV5-1|TRBJ2-3
TGCGCCAGCACACCCCAGGGGTCACGGGCAGATACGCAGTATTTT
CASTPQGSRADTQYF
>.|.|TRBV7-9|TRBJ2-2
TGTGCCAGCAGAGAACAAGGAACCGGGGAGCTGTTTTTT
CASREQGTGELFF
>.|.|TRBV11-2|TRBJ1-5
TGTGCCAGCAGCTTAGACGTCGATCAGCCCCAGCATTTT
CASSLDVDQPQHF
>.|.|TRBV5-6|TRBJ2-1
TGTGCCAGCAGCTTGGTCCCAGGGGATAATCGGAATGAGCAGTTCTTC
CASSLVPGDNRNEQFF
>.|.|TRBV9|TRBJ2-1
TGTGCCAGCAGCCCCCGGGGCTATGAGCAGTTCTTC
CASSPRGYEQFF
>.|TRBD1|TRBV5-1|TRBJ1-2
TGCGCCAGCAGGCGAACCGGGACAGGGGTTTTCTATGGCTACACCTTC
CASRRTGTGVFYGYTF
>.|TRBD2|TRBV19|TRBJ2-7
TGTGCCAGTAGTGTTACCGGGACTACATCCTACGAGCAGTACTTC
CASSVTGTTSYEQYF
>.|.|TRBV9|TRBJ2-3
TGTGCCAGCAGCGTAGCTATTTCCCCTAGCACAGATACGCAGTATTTT
CASSVAISPSTDTQYF
>.|TRBD1|TRBV18|TRBJ1-2
TGTGCCAGCTCACCACCTGGACAGGGACGCACCTATGGCTACATCTTC
CASSPPGQGRTYGYIF
>few|.|TRBV5-6|TRBJ2-4
TGTGCCAGCAGTTCGAACCGACCCTTCCCCGAGGGCATTCAGTACTTC
CASSSNRPFPEGIQYF
>.|TRBD2|TRBV5-5|TRBJ2-1
TGTGCCAGCAGCTTAGGGTCCATTAGCGGGGGGGTTGGGGATGAGCAGTTCTTC
CASSLGSISGGVGDEQFF
>once|TRBD1|TRBV5-5|TRBJ1-6
TGTGCCAGCAGCGGGGACAGGGGGAATTCACCCCTCCACTTT
CASSGDRGNSPLHF
>once|TRBD1|TRBV7-2|TRBJ1-1
TGTGCCAGCAGCTTATACGGACAGGGGAACACTGAAGCTTTCTTT
CASSLYGQGNTEAFF
>.|.|TRBV5-5|TRBJ1-2
TGTGCCAGCAGTCGGGACCAAGTCCAAGGCTACACCTTC
CASSRDQVQGYTF
>.|.|TRBV11-2|TRBJ1-3
TGTGCCAGCAGCTTAATGGGGAGCTCTGGAAACACCATATATTTT
CASSLMGSSGNTIYF
>.|TRBD2|TRBV27|TRBJ2-7
TGTGCCAGCAGTTTATCTCTAGCGGTAACCTACGAGCAGTACTTC
CASSLSLAVTYEQYF
>.|.|TRBV5-4|TRBJ2-5
TGTGCCACCGGAACCGGGGCCCGGGACCAAGAGACCCAGTACTTC
CATGTGARDQETQYF
>.|TRBD2|TRBV9|TRBJ2-7
TGTGCCAGCAGCGGGGGACTAGCGGGAATCTACGAGCAGTACTTC
CASSGGLAGIYEQYF
>.|TRBD1|TRBV6-5|TRBJ1-4
TGTGCCAGCAGGGTTACTCCGGGACAGAATGAAAAACTGTTTTTT
CASRVTPGQNEKLFF
>.|.|TRBV7-2|TRBJ2-6
TGTGCCAGCAGCCCTGGACGCTACTCTGGGGCCAACGTCCTGACTTTC
CASSPGRYSGANVLTF
>.|.|TRBV27|TRBJ2-2
TGTGCCAGCAGCCCTATACAGGGTTCCGTCGGGGAGCTGTTTTTT
CASSPIQGSVGELFF
>.|TRBD1|TRBV18|TRBJ2-7
TGTGCCAGCTCACTGGAAGGGACAGGTACCTACGAGCAGTACTTC
CASSLEGTGTYEQYF
>.|.|TRBV11-2|TRBJ2-1
TGTGCCAGCAGAGCGAGGCGGGCCCAGGGCAATGAGCAGTTCTTC
CASRARRAQGNEQFF
>once|TRBD1|TRBV10-3|TRBJ1-1
TGTGCCATCAAATCACAGGGGGCCCGAACTGAAGCTTTCTTT
CAIKSQGARTEAFF
>once|TRBD1|TRBV2|TRBJ2-5
TGTGCCAGCAGTGATGACAGGGGAAAGACCCAGTACTTC
CASSDDRGKTQYF
>once|.|TRBV11-2|TRBJ1-5
TGTGCCAGCAGCTTCTCGGATAGCAATCAGCCCCAGCATTTT
CASSFSDSNQPQHF
>.|TRBD1|TRBV5-4|TRBJ1-4
TGTGCCAGCAGCCACCGGGGACAGGGAGGGGAAAAACTGTTTTTT
CASSHRGQGGEKLFF
>.|.|TRBV30|TRBJ2-7
TGTGCCTGGAGTGTCTCATACGAGCAGTACTTC
CAWSVSYEQYF
>.|.|TRBV5-4|TRBJ2-7
TGTGCCAGCAGCAGTCGCTACGAGCAGTACTTC
CASSSRYEQYF
>.|.|TRBV2|TRBJ2-7
TGTGCCAGCATTTACTACTACGAGCAGTACTTC
CASIYYYEQYF
>.|.|TRBV19|TRBJ1-2
TGTGCCAGTAGTATAGACGCCCGGAGGGAACAGATCTATGGCTACACCTTC
CASSIDARREQIYGYTF
>.|TRBD2|TRBV2|TRBJ2-1
TGTGCCAGCAGTGAGGGACTAGCGGGAGCGGGGGAGCAGTTCTTC
CASSEGLAGAGEQFF
>once|.|TRBV7-9|TRBJ2-7
TGTGCCAGCAGCCCCCCCCGTGCGGCTTACGAGCAGTACTTC
CASSPPRAAYEQYF
>.|TRBD1|TRBV29-1|TRBJ1-2
TGCAGCGCACCGGGACAGGGATCCCCTAACTATGGCTACACCTTC
CSAPGQGSPNYGYTF
>.|.|TRBV11-3|TRBJ1-1
TGTGCCAGCAGCTTAGACTCCTGGGACGGGAACACTGAAGCTTTCTTT
CASSLDSWDGNTEAFF
>few|TRBD1|TRBV6-5|TRBJ1-1
TGTGCCAGCAGAACAGGGGGAACCGCTGAAGCTTTCTTT
CASRTGGTAEAFF
>.|.|TRBV15|TRBJ1-1
TGTGCCACCAGCAGAGATCTGGGGCGGACTGAAGCTTTCTTT
CATSRDLGRTEAFF
>.|.|TRBV5-1|TRBJ2-7
TGCGCCAGCAGCTTGGCCGTGGAGGGGGACGAGCAGTACTTC
CASSLAVEGDEQYF
>.|.|TRBV15|TRBJ1-2
TGTGCCACCAGCAGCCCCTGGGAGGCTAACTTC
CATSSPWEANF
>.|.|TRBV10-3|TRBJ2-2
TGTGCCATCAGTGAAGGGCAGTCCACCGGGGAGCTGTTTTTT
CAISEGQSTGELFF
>.|.|TRBV11-3|TRBJ2-3
TGTGCCAGCAGCTTTCGAGGGGTTGGCACAGATACGCAGTATTTT
CASSFRGVGTDTQYF
>.|TRBD1|TRBV5-6|TRBJ1-4
TGTGCCAGCAGTTCGCTCGGACAGGGTACTGAAAAACTGTTTTTT
CASSSLGQGTEKLFF
>.|TRBD1|TRBV6-5|TRBJ1-2
TGTGCCAGCAGTTCACTCGACAGGGGCGACTACACCTTC
CASSSLDRGDYTF
>.|.|TRBV7-6|TRBJ1-6
TGTGCCAGCAGCTTAGAGCTGACAGGCAATTCACCCCTCCACTTT
CASSLELTGNSPLHF
>.|TRBD1|TRBV7-9|TRBJ2-7
TGTGCCAGCAGCTTAGCAGTCGGACAGGCCTTATACGAGCAGTACTTC
CASSLAVGQALYEQYF
>.|.|TRBV6-6|TRBJ2-2
TGTGCCAGCAGTTACAAGGAGACCGGGGAGCTGTTTTTT
CASSYKETGELFF
>.|.|TRBV11-1|TRBJ1-5
TGTGCCAGCAGCTTAGGGGCAGGTAATCAGCCCCAGCATTTT
CASSLGAGNQPQHF
>.|TRBD2|TRBV5-1|TRBJ2-1
TGCGCCAGCGGAGCCTGGGCGGGAGAACATAATGAGCAGTTCTTC
CASGAWAGEHNEQFF
>.|.|TRBV7-2|TRBJ2-5
TGTGCCAGCAGCCGTGCCGCGGGGTTCCAAGAGACCCAGTACTTC
CASSRAAGFQETQYF
>.|.|TRBV19|TRBJ1-1
TGTGCCAGTAGTCCATACAGGACGGGGAACACTGAAGCTTTCTTT
CASSPYRTGNTEAFF